The T cell receptor beta chain described here comes from a study of OX40 agonist ivuxolimab in advanced cancers. The wider study: Patients received ivuxolimab, an agonistic anti-OX40 (CD134) antibody. Three patients got partial responses; one had hepatocellular carcinoma and two had cutaneous melanoma.

Findings and limits, study-wide: The work left the antigen specificity of expanded peripheral T cells undetermined.

Looked up from germline, CDR1 is LNHDA and CDR2 is SQIVND (reference sequence). The CDR3 contains 14 residues. This clone was counted a single time. What it recognizes is unknown. A junction boundary mismatches the germline segment, possibly from a read error. Method: immunoSEQ multiplex PCR; TCRdb's copy keeps in-frame clones and lacks some. This sample carries about 100,000 clones, approximately 90% of them seen once, and the ten largest clones take under 0.8%. Sequences were derived from CD4+ or CD8+ T cells sorted from blood, sampled in a trial of the OX40 agonist ivuxolimab. The clonotype was recovered from an adult with an advanced solid tumor such as melanoma, head and neck, liver or kidney cancer. The chain combines TRBV19 with TRBJ1-3; possibly TRBD1 for D (5 bases). CDR3 nucleotide sequence: TGTGCCAGTAGTACCCAGACAGACACCGCCACCCTATATTTT. It is translated as CASSTQTDTATLYF.